This T cell receptor beta chain was retrieved from a study of Tregs in tolerant kidney transplant recipients. V was trimmed by 1 base and J by 6 bases, leaving 13 bases between them. The CDR3 loop spans 15 amino acids. Germline CDR1 is SEHNR and CDR2 is FQNEAQ (reference sequence). The protocol was immunoSEQ multiplex PCR, while the TCRdb copy is restricted to in-frame clones and leaves out a portion. The sample data list roughly 53,000 clones. With regard to this clone: Its target is unknown. The read ends 3 residues before the CDR3 terminus; that terminus is restored from the germline J gene.

Study outcomes and limitations: Antigen-driven expansion was suggested because donor-specific Tregs expanded more than all Tregs in tolerant patients.

CD4+CD25+CD127- Tregs, CD4+CD25- non-Tregs, CD4 and CD8 cells were sorted. The specimen was CD4+ T cells from blood, collected before the transplant. This clonotype was sampled from a human donor who received a combined kidney and bone marrow transplant. The chain recombines TRBV7-9 with TRBJ1-5, with D perhaps TRBD1 (6 bases). CDR3: CASSLGDTGSQPQHF. The sequenced part of the CDR3 DNA is TGTGCCAGCAGCTTAGGGGACACGGGAAGTCAGCCC. The whole variable domain, remainder taken from reference TRBV7-9 and TRBJ1-5, is DTGVSQNPRHKITKRGQNVTFRCDPISEHNRLYWYRQTLGQGPEFLTYFQNEAQLEKSRLLSDRFSAERPKGSFSTLEIQRTEQGDSAMYLCASSLGDTGSQPQHFGDGTRLSIL.